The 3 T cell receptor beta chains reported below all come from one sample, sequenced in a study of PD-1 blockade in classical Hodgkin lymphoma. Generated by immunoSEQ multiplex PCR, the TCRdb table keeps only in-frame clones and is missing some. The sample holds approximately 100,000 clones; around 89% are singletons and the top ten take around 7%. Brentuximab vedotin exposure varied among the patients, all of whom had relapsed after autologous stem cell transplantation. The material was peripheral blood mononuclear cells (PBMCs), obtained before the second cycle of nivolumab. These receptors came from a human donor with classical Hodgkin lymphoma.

CDR3 region: CASSLRGLGYEQYF. The CDR3 nucleotides are TGTGCCAGCAGCTTACGGGGACTAGGGTACGAGCAGTACTTC. The rearrangement links TRBV7-6 to TRBJ2-5; 8 bases are a match to TRBD2. The tail of the sequence fits TRBJ2-7 better, so the J call may be wrong. CDR1 SGHVS and CDR2 FNYEAQ come from the germline V gene. This CDR3 is 14 amino acids long.

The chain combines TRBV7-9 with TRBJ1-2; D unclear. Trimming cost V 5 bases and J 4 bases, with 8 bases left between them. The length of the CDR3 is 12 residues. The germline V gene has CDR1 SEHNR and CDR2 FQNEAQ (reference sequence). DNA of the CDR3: TGTGCCAGCAGCCAAGGACGCTATGGCTACACCTTC. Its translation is CASSQGRYGYTF.

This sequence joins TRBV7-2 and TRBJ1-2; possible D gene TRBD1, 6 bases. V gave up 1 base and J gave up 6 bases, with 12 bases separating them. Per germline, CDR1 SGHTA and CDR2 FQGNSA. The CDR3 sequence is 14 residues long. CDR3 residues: CASSLVGGAHGYTF. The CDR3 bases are TGTGCCAGCAGCTTAGTAGGGGGAGCCCATGGCTACACCTTC.